This T cell receptor (beta chain) was documented in a study of CDR3 diversity in severe acne. This clonotype was counted ten times or more. MiXCR was run by TCRdb on the PCR reads, yielding one entry per CDR3 protein. The data show about 98,000 distinct CDR3 sequences, with 51% seen just once and roughly 12% held by the top ten. Trimming shortened V by 4 bases and J by 2 bases, and 15 bases separated the two germline ends. CDR1 and CDR2 (germline): KGHDR, SFDVKD. The CDR3 spans 16 residues. This rearrangement joins TRBV24-1 to TRBJ2-3, with D possibly TRBD2 on 6 matching bases. Sequencing was done on a sample of blood. The origin of this receptor is a male donor with acne. This chain's CDR3 is CATSESSGTHTDTQYF. For the CDR3, the DNA is TGTGCCACCAGTGAATCTTCCGGGACTCACACAGATACGCAGTATTTT.